This TCR beta chain appears in the sequencing data of a study of T cell repertoires in cytomegalovirus infection. About the study: It was recently identified HLA-C-restricted and well-studied HLA-B-restricted CMV epitopes that the study used.

Between the trimmed V and J ends, which lost 6 bases and 12 bases, there was a span of 14 bases. The CDR3 length is 11 residues. In germline, CDR1 is MNHEY, CDR2 SMNVEV (reference sequence). TCRdb passed the reads through MiXCR, listing each CDR3 protein once. This table holds roughly 990,000 distinct CDR3 sequences, approximately 31% found once. To note about this clonotype: Its target is unknown.

The chain uses TRBV27 and TRBJ1-1, with a weak D call TRBD1 (6 bases). This TCR derives from a human donor in good health (CMV status not recorded). Some clones in this sample may be carry-over from other donors' samples. Source: cultured CD8+ T cells from PBMCs, taken from culture after CMV antigen stimulation. The CDR3 region is CASREGGVTFF. CDR3 DNA sequence: TGTGCCAGCAGGGAGGGGGGCGTGACTTTCTTT.